The text below deals with one TCR beta chain. Authors' data handling: Amplified reference gene primers provided the basis for estimating nucleated cell counts. Clones were sequenced by immunoSEQ multiplex PCR, and TCRdb holds only the in-frame ones, with some missing. That table supplies the V and J calls and clone size; D and trimming were determined from the DNA. The sample lists under 300,000 clones, about 88% seen once, with 2% to 2.5% in the top ten. The data stem from a study of blood T cell repertoires in COVID-19. Study background: T cells, B-cell-depleted T cells, or PBMCs supplied cDNA or gDNA.

The CDR3 contains 16 residues. V was pared by 0 bases and J by 0 bases, with 10 bases between. Germline V gives CDR1 LNHDA, CDR2 SQIVND (reference sequence). This clonotype originated in a woman between 40 and 55 years old who had recovered from COVID-19. Sequencing used peripheral blood. The rearrangement uses TRBV19 and TRBJ2-3, with a weak D call TRBD1 (5 bases). CDR3 coding DNA: TGTGCCAGTAGTATAGAGACAGTTTCTAGCACAGATACGCAGTATTTT. It is translated as CASSIETVSSTDTQYF.